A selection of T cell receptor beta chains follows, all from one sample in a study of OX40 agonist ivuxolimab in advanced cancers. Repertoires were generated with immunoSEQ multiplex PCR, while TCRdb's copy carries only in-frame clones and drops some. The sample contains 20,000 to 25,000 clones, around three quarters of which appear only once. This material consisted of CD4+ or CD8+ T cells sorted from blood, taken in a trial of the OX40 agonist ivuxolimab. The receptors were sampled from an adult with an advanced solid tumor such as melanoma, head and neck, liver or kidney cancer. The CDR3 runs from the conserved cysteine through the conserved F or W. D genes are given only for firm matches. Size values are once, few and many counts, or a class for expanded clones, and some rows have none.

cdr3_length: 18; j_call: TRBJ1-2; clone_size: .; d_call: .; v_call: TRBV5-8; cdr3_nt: TGTGCCAGCAGCTTGGCCAAAAGATCAGAAGTCCCGGTTCATGGCTACACCTTC; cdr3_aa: CASSLAKRSEVPVHGYTF
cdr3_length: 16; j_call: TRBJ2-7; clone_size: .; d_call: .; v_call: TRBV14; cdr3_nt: TGTGCCAGCAGCCAACCAAACCGGCCGCTTTTCAACGAGCAGTACTTC; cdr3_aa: CASSQPNRPLFNEQYF
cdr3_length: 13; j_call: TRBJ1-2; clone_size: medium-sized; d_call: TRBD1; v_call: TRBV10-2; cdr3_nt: TGCGCCAGCAGTCACGGGACAGGCTATGGCTACACCTTC; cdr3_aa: CASSHGTGYGYTF
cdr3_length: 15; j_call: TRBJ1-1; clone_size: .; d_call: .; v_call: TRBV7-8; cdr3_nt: TGTGCCAGCAGCCTAAATGAGGACGGTAACACTGAAGCTTTCTTT; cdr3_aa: CASSLNEDGNTEAFF
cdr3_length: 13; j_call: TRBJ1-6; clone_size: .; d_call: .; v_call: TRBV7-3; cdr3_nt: TGTGCCAGCAGCTTACCAGGGAGTTCACCCCTCCACTTT; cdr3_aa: CASSLPGSSPLHF
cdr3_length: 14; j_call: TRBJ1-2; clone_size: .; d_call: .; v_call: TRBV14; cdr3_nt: TGTGCCAGCAGCCCCGTTTGGCCTAACTATGGCTACACCTTC; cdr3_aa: CASSPVWPNYGYTF
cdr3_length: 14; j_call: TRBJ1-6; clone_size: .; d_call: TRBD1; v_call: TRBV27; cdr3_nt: TGTGCCAGCAACAGACAGGGCAATGGTTCACCCCTCCACTTT; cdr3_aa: CASNRQGNGSPLHF
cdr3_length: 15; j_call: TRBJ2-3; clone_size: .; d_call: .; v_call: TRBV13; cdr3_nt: TGTGCCAGCAGCCCTTCCTCGGCCTTCACAGATACGCAGTATTTT; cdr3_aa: CASSPSSAFTDTQYF
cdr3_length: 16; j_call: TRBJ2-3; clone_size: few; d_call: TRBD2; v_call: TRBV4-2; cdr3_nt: TGTGCCAGCAGCCCCTCCGGGACTAGCGGGGGAGATACGCAGTATTTT; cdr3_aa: CASSPSGTSGGDTQYF
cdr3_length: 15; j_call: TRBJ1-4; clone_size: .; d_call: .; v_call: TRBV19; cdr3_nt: TGTGCCAGTAGAAGGGGCCCCTTGACTAATGAAAAACTGTTTTTT; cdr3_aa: CASRRGPLTNEKLFF
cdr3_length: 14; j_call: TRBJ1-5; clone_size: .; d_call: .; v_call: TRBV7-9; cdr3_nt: TGTGCCAGCCGAGGACCGTATGGCAATCAGCCCCAGCATTTT; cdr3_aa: CASRGPYGNQPQHF
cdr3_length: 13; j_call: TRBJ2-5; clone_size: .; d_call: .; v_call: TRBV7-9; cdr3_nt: TGTGCCAGCAGCTTCGAGACAGAGGAGACCCAGTACTTC; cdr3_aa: CASSFETEETQYF
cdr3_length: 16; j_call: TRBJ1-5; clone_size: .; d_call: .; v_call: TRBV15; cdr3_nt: TGTGCCACCAGCAGAGATTCGGGAGGTGGCAATCAGCCCCAGCATTTT; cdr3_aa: CATSRDSGGGNQPQHF
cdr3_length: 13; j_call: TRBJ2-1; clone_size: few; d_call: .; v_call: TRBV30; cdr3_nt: TGTGCCTGCAGACTAGGCACCACTAATGAGCAGTTCTTC; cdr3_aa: CACRLGTTNEQFF
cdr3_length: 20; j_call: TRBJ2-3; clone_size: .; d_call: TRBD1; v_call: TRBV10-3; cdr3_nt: TGTGCCATCAGTGAGCCAATGACAGGGGATAGGTCTGAAAGCACAGATACGCAGTATTTT; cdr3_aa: CAISEPMTGDRSESTDTQYF
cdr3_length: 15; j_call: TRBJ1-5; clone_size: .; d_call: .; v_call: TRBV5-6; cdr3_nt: .; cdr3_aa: CASSVGPGPNQPQHF
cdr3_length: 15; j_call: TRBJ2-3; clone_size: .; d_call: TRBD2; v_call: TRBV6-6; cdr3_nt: TGTGCCAGCAGTTACAGGCTAGCGGCCACAGATACGCAGTATTTT; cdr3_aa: CASSYRLAATDTQYF
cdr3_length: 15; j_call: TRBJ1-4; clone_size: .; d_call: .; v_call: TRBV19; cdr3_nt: TGTGCCAGTAGCCCTGGTACAGCAACTAATGAAAAACTGTTTTTT; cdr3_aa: CASSPGTATNEKLFF
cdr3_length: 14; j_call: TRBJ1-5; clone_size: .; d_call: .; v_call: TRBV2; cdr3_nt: TGTGCCAGCAGTGAGTGGGGGAGCAATCAGCCCCAGCATTTT; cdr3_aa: CASSEWGSNQPQHF
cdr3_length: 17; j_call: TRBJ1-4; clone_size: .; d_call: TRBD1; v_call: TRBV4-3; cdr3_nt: TGCGCCAGCAGCCGGACAGCCTTGGGACAGAATAATGAAAAACTGTTTTTT; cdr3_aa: CASSRTALGQNNEKLFF
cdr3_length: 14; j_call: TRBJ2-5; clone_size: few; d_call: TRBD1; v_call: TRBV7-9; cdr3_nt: TGTGCCAGCAGCACCCGACAGGGTTTGGAGACCCAGTACTTC; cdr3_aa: CASSTRQGLETQYF
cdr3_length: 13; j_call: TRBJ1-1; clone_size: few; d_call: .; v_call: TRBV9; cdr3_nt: TGTGCCAGCAGCGTAGAAGTGACCACTGAAGCTTTCTTT; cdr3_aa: CASSVEVTTEAFF
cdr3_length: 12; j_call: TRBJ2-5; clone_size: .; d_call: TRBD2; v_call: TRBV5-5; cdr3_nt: TGTGCCAGCAGCGGGAGGGGAGAGACCCAGTACTTC; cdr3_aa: CASSGRGETQYF
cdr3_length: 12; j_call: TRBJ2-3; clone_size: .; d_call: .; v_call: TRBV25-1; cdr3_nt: TGTGCCAGCAGTGACACGACCGGCCCGCAGTATTTT; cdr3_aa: CASSDTTGPQYF
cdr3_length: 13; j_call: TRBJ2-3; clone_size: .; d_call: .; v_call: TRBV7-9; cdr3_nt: TGTGCCAGCCCTGGGGACAGCACAGATACGCAGTATTTT; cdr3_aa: CASPGDSTDTQYF
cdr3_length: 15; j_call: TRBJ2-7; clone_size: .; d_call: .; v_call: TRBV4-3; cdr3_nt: TGCGCCAGCAGCCGCTGGACTGGGCGCCTCTACGAGCAGTACTTC; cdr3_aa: CASSRWTGRLYEQYF
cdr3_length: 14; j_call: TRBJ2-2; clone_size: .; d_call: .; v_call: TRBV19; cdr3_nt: TGTGCCAGTAGTATGCAGGGAGTTACCGGGGAGCTGTTTTTT; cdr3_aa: CASSMQGVTGELFF
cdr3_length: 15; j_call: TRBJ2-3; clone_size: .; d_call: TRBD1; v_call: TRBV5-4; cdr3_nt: TGTGCCAGCAGCTTCCAGGGGGCATTGACAGATACGCAGTATTTT; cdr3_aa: CASSFQGALTDTQYF
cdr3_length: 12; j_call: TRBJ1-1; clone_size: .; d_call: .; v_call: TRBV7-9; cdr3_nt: TGTGCCAGCAGCTTAGCCAGGCCTGAAGCTTTCTTT; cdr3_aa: CASSLARPEAFF
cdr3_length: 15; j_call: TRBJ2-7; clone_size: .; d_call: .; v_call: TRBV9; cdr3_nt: TGTGCCAGCAGCTTCGGCCGGGACACGTCCTACGAGCAGTACTTC; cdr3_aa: CASSFGRDTSYEQYF
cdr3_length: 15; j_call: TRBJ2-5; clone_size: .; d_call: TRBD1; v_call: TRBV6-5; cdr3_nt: TGTGCCAGCAGCTCAACCGGGACAGGGGGAGAGACCCAGTACTTC; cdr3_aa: CASSSTGTGGETQYF
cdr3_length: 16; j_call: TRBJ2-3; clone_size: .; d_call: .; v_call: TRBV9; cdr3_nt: TGTGCCAGCAGCGTAGCGGCGGGGCAATTCACAGATACGCAGTATTTT; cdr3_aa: CASSVAAGQFTDTQYF
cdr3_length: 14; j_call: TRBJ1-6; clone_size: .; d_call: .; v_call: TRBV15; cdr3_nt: TGTGCCACCAGCCCAGGAGACTATAATTCACCCCTCCACTTT; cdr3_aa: CATSPGDYNSPLHF
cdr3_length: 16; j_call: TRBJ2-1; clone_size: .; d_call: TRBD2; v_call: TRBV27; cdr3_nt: TGTGCCAGCAGTTCAACCTCCGGGACTATCTACAATGAGCAGTTCTTC; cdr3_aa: CASSSTSGTIYNEQFF
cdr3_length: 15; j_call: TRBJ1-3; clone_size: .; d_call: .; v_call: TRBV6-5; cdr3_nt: TGTGCCAGCAGTCGAGACAGTGTAGCTGGAAACACCATATATTTT; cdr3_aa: CASSRDSVAGNTIYF
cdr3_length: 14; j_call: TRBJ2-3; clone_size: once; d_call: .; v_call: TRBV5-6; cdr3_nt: TGTGCCAGCAGCTTTTGGTTCAGCACAGATACGCAGTATTTT; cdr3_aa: CASSFWFSTDTQYF
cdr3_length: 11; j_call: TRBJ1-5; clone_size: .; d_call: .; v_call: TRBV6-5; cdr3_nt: TGTGCCAGCAGTTTCCCTCAGCCCCAGCATTTT; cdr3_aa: CASSFPQPQHF
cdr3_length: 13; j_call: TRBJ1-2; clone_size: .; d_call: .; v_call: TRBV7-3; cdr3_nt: TGTGCCAGCAGCAACGGGACGAACTATGGCTACACCTTC; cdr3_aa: CASSNGTNYGYTF
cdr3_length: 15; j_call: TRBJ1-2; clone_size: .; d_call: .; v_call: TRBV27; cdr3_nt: TGTGCCAGCAGTCCCCAAACTGGCCCTTACTATGGCTACACCTTC; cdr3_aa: CASSPQTGPYYGYTF
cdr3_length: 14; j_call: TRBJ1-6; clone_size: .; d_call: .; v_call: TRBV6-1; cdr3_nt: TGTGCCACCGCTCCGGGACGGAAGAATTCACCCCTCCACTTT; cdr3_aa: CATAPGRKNSPLHF
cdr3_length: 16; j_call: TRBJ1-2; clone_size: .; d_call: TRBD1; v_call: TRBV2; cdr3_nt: TGTGCCAGCAGTGACCCGGGTAAAGGGGGCGACTATGGCTACACCTTC; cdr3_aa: CASSDPGKGGDYGYTF
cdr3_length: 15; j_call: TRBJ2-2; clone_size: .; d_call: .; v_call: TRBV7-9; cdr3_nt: TGTGCCAGCAGCTCGACCGCGGCGAACACCGGGGAGCTGTTTTTT; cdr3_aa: CASSSTAANTGELFF
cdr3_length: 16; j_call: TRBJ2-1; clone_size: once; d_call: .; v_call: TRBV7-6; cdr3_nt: TGTGCCAGCAGCTTAGCTCTTGGGGGATACTACAATGAGCAGTTCTTC; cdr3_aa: CASSLALGGYYNEQFF
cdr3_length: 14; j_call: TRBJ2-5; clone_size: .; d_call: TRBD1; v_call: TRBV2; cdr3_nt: TGTGCCAGCAGTCGTGAAGGGGGCCGAGAGACCCAGTACTTC; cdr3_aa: CASSREGGRETQYF
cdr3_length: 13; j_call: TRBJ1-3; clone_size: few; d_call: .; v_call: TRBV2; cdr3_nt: TGTGCCAGCAGTGTGGTTGTCGAAAACACCATATATTTT; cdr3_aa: CASSVVVENTIYF